The present T cell receptor (beta chain) was sequenced within a study of PD-1 blockade in classical Hodgkin lymphoma. The repertoire was sequenced with immunoSEQ multiplex PCR; TCRdb's copy has only in-frame clones and lacks some. The table has around 7,400 clones, around four fifths seen once. Regarding time point: cycle 4 day 1 (C4D1), after 6 weeks of nivolumab. Every one of the patients relapsed after autologous stem cell transplantation (brentuximab vedotin exposure was variable). Losses at the gene ends were 3 bases for V and 0 bases for J; bases not matched to a gene: 6. Germline assignment: CDR1 SGDLS and CDR2 YYNGEE. The CDR3 extends over 15 amino acids.

This TCR derives from a human donor with classical Hodgkin lymphoma. Sequenced here: peripheral blood mononuclear cells (PBMCs), sampled before the fourth cycle of nivolumab. The chain joins TRBV9 to TRBJ2-7; 7 nucleotides agree with TRBD1. The CDR3 DNA reads TGTGCCAGCAGCGCAAACCCAGGGGGCTCCTACGAGCAGTACTTC. Translated, it gives CASSANPGGSYEQYF.